This T cell receptor (beta chain) was found in a study of T cells in Graves' hyperthyroidism and ophthalmopathy. Amplification of TCR beta CDR3 regions used RNA as the template. Initially, a first-round RT-PCR of the TCR CDR3 employed the HTBI primer set. TCRdb re-called the multiplex PCR reads through MiXCR, storing one row per CDR3 protein. There are 530,000 or so distinct CDR3 sequences in the sample; roughly a sixth occur only once, and approximately 15% lies in the top ten. Diagnoses were made from clinical symptoms, serum measures (thyroxine and TRAb), thyroid ultrasound and orbital computed tomography. It was around 10 ml of fresh peripheral blood that supplied the PBMCs. For this clonotype: Antigen: not known.

Study outcomes and limitations: Ophthalmopathy got predicted by the model a median around six months before its onset. Blood also held most thyroid clonotypes expanded beyond 0.001.

Germline V gene sequence: CDR1 SGHTA, CDR2 FQGTGA. The CDR3 loop spans 17 amino acids. V lost 0 bases and J 11 bases, leaving 25 bases between the germline ends. The TCR originated in a young woman with Graves' ophthalmopathy. Material: blood. The rearrangement uses TRBV7-3 and TRBJ1-1, with no clear D. The CDR3 DNA reads TGTGCCAGCAGCTTAACGTGGTCCACTGTAGGGATCGGTATGGCTTTCTTT. It codes for CASSLTWSTVGIGMAFF.